Following are 16 T cell receptor beta chains from one sample sequenced in a study of blood T cell repertoires in COVID-19. Some clones are missing from TCRdb's copy, which holds only in-frame ones; the method was immunoSEQ multiplex PCR. The data contain around 280,000 clones, around 90% of them singletons. Source material: PBMCs or T cells enriched from blood (not recorded which). These receptors were collected from a woman under 30 with acute COVID-19.

V usage is TRBV7-9 and J usage is TRBJ2-3; 10 bases align to TRBD2. Germline lookup yields CDR1 SEHNR and CDR2 FQNEAQ (reference sequence). The CDR3 has 18 amino acids. The V gene end was trimmed by 2 bases and the J gene end by 0 bases; junction bases not matched to a gene: 8. DNA for the CDR3: TGTGCCAGCAGCTTAAGGGCTAGCGGGAGATCTAGCACAGATACGCAGTATTTT. This codes for CASSLRASGRSSTDTQYF.

J is TRBJ2-5 and V is TRBV7-9; D gene unclear. Germline lookup yields CDR1 SEHNR and CDR2 FQNEAQ (reference sequence). This CDR3 region has 12 residues. The ends were cut back, 1 base at V and 4 bases at J, with 4 bases in the middle. The CDR3 here is CASSLVVETQYF. CDR3 coding DNA: TGTGCCAGCAGCTTAGTCGTAGAGACCCAGTACTTC.

The rearrangement links TRBV19 to TRBJ1-1, with TRBD1 identical over 9 bases. V dropped 3 bases and J dropped 0; count of bases not matched to a gene: 5. The germline V gene encodes CDR1 LNHDA and CDR2 SQIVND (reference sequence). The CDR3 length is 16 residues. The CDR3 sequence is CASSIGTGPMNTEAFF. CDR3 DNA: TGTGCCAGTAGTATCGGGACAGGGCCCATGAACACTGAAGCTTTCTTT.

V and J are TRBV6-2 or TRBV6-3 and TRBJ2-1, with a possible D match to TRBD2 (5 bases). CDR1 is MNHEY and CDR2 is SVGEGT in the germline V gene. With 0 bases removed from V and 5 bases from J, the gap between germline ends came to 11 bases. The CDR3 sequence is 15 residues long. CDR3 sequence: CASSYSLGLHNEQFF. CDR3 DNA: TGTGCCAGCAGTTACTCGCTCGGACTCCACAATGAGCAGTTCTTC.

This clone was picked up one time. The chain uses TRBV5-4 and TRBJ2-1; 7 bases agree with TRBD2. J lost 6 bases, V lost 4 bases, and 7 bases had no gene match. The V gene's germline CDR1 is SGHNT and CDR2 YYREEE (reference sequence). The CDR3 covers 14 residues. CDR3 loop: CASSPRGRINEQFF. The CDR3, as DNA: TGTGCCAGCAGCCCCCGCGGGAGAATCAATGAGCAGTTCTTC.

This sequence joins TRBV6-2 or TRBV6-3 and TRBJ2-3, with 13 bases matching TRBD2. The J segment lost 5 bases and the V segment lost 5 bases, leaving 13 bases of the junction unmatched. This CDR3 is built from 18 residues. Germline assignment: CDR1 MNHEY and CDR2 SVGEGT. The CDR3 coding sequence is TGTGCCAGCAGTCGTGACGAACTAGCGGGAGGGCCGAAAGATACGCAGTATTTT. Protein sequence: CASSRDELAGGPKDTQYF.

The CDR3 sequence is CASSQEFGGAGGHTYEQYF. The CDR3 DNA reads as TGCGCCAGCAGCCAAGAGTTTGGAGGAGCGGGAGGCCACACCTACGAGCAGTACTTC. This chain links TRBV4-3 with TRBJ2-7; 9 bases are shared with TRBD2. The germline V gene has CDR1 LGHNA and CDR2 YSLEER. With 0 bases clipped from V and 2 bases from J, the junction kept 14 bases outside the gene matches. The CDR3 has 19 residues.

V is TRBV6-6 and J is TRBJ2-7; maybe TRBD2 (6 bases). Germline lookup yields CDR1 MNHNY and CDR2 SVGAGI (reference sequence). Trimming pared 5 bases from V and 7 bases from J, leaving 24 bases between. CDR3 size: 16 residues. CDR3 protein: CASSITGTPTSKEQYF. In DNA form, the CDR3 reads TGTGCCAGCAGTATAACCGGGACTCCCACCTCTAAAGAGCAGTACTTC.

V is TRBV15 and J is TRBJ1-2; TRBD1 is a possible D gene (5 bases). Germline V gives CDR1 LNHNV, CDR2 YYDKDF (reference sequence). This CDR3 is 14 amino acids long. The V gene lost 0 bases and the J gene lost 6 bases, with 11 bases spanning the gap. Here the CDR3 reads CATSRDGQGHGYTF. The CDR3 bases are TGTGCCACCAGCAGAGATGGGCAGGGCCATGGCTACACCTTC.

The CDR3 region is CASSQGRGLDEQYF. As DNA, the CDR3 is TGTGCCAGCAGCCAAGGAAGGGGGCTCGACGAGCAGTACTTC. The chain joins TRBV4-2 to TRBJ2-7; 7 nucleotides agree with TRBD1. Germline values: CDR1 LGHNA, CDR2 YNFKEQ. The J segment lost 5 bases and the V segment lost 1 base, leaving 5 bases of the junction unmatched. CDR3 length: 14 residues.

This chain connects TRBV7-9 to TRBJ1-4, with 7 positions matching TRBD1. The germline CDR1 and CDR2 sequences are SEHNR and FQNEAQ (reference sequence). The CDR3 runs to 14 residues. Trimming cost V 2 bases and J 10 bases; bases outside gene matches: 7. The CDR3 nucleotides are TGTGCCAGCAGCTTAACAGGGGAGTTGGGAAAACTGTTTTTT. Its protein is CASSLTGELGKLFF.

For the CDR3, the DNA is TGTGCCAGCAGCCAAACAACAGGGGTCTACGAGCAGTACTTC. Its translation: CASSQTTGVYEQYF. The gene calls are TRBV3-1 (or the pseudogene TRBV3-2) and TRBJ2-7; 7 bases are shared with TRBD1. Germline V gene lookup returns CDR1 LGHDT and CDR2 YNNKEL (reference sequence). The junction had 4 bases not matched to a gene; V was cut back by 2 bases and J by 3 bases. The CDR3 length is 14 residues.

V is TRBV11-2 and J is TRBJ2-7; 7 nucleotides line up with TRBD2. The germline gives CDR1 SGHAT, CDR2 FQNNGV. Germline trimming cut 8 bases from V and 6 bases from J; bases unmatched to any gene: 7. This CDR3 has 12 residues. The DNA of the CDR3 is TGTGCCAGCCCCCGATTAGCGGGCGAGCAGTACTTC. Its protein is CASPRLAGEQYF. Drawing the rest from reference TRBV11-2 and TRBJ2-7, the complete variable domain is EAGVAQSPRYKIIEKRQSVAFWCNPISGHATLYWYQQILGQGPKLLIQFQNNGVVDDSQLPKDRFSAERLKGVDSTLKIQPAKLEDSAVYLCASPRLAGEQYFGPGTRLTVT.

The V gene is TRBV7-9, the J gene TRBJ2-1, with a tentative D call TRBD1 (6 bases). The length of the CDR3 is 16 residues. Germline loops: CDR1 SEHNR, CDR2 FQNEAQ (reference sequence). Trimming stripped 5 bases from V and 3 bases from J, with 17 bases between. This CDR3 reads CASSARGAEFYNEQFF. Written as DNA, the CDR3 is TGTGCCAGCAGCGCCAGGGGCGCGGAATTCTACAATGAGCAGTTCTTC.

The chain is built from TRBV6-5 and TRBJ1-2, with D perhaps TRBD1 (5 bases). This CDR3 has 13 residues. Trimming took 2 bases from V and 8 from J, leaving 12 bases between them. CDR1 MNHEY and CDR2 SVGAGI come from the germline V gene. CDR3 protein: CASSYPDSSGYTF. CDR3 DNA sequence: TGTGCCAGCAGTTACCCAGACAGTTCCGGCTACACCTTC.

The chain has TRBV29-1 and TRBJ2-7; weak D call: TRBD2 (5 bases). V lost 6 bases and J 0 bases, leaving 9 bases between the germline ends. The CDR3 is 12 amino acids. The germline V gene has CDR1 SQVTM and CDR2 ANQGSEA. This CDR3 reads CSVKAASYEQYF. The CDR3 DNA reads as TGCAGCGTAAAAGCGGCCTCCTACGAGCAGTACTTC.